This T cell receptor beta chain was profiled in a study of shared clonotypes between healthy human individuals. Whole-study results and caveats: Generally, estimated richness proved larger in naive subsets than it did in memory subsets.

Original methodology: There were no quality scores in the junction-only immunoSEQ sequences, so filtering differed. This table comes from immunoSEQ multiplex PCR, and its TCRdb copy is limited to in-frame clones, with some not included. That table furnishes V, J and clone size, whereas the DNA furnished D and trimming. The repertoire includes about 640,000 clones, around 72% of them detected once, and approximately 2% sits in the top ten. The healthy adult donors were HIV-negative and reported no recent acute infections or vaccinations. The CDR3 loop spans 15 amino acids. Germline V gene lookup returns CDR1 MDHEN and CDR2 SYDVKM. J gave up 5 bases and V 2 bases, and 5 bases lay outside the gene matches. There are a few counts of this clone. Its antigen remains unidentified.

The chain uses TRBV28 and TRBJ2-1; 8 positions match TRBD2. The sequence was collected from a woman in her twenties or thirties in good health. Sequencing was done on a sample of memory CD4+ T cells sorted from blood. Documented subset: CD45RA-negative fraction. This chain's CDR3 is CASSLRLAGHNEQFF. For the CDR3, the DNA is TGTGCCAGCAGTTTAAGATTAGCGGGGCACAATGAGCAGTTCTTC.